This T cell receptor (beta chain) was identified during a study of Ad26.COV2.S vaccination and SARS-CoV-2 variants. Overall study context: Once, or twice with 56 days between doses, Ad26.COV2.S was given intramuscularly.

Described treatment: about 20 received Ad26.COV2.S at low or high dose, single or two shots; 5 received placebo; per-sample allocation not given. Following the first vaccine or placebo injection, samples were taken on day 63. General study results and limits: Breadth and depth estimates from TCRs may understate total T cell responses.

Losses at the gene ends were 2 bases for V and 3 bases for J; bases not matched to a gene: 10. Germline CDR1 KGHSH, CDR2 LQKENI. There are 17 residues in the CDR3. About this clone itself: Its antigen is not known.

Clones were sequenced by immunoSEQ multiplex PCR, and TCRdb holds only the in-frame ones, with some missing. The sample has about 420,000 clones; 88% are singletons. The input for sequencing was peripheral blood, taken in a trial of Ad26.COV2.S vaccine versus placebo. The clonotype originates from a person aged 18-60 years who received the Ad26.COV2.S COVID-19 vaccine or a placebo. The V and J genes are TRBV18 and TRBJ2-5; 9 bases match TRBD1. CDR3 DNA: TGTGCCAGCTCACCATTCCTGCGGACAGGGGCAAAAGAGACCCAGTACTTC. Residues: CASSPFLRTGAKETQYF.